The 4 T cell receptor beta chains presented below share a single source sample, sequenced in a study of blood T cell repertoires in COVID-19. The method was immunoSEQ multiplex PCR; TCRdb's version includes in-frame clones alone and lacks a portion of them. The sample has fewer than 150,000 clones, over 70% seen once. The sequenced sample consisted of peripheral blood. Receptor source: a man aged 45-65 years with acute or convalescent COVID-19.

The rearrangement uses TRBV19 and TRBJ1-5; 8 bases are a match to TRBD1. CDR1 is LNHDA and CDR2 is SQIVND in the germline V gene (reference sequence). The junction had 3 bases not matched to a gene; V was cut back by 3 bases and J by 2 bases. This CDR3 region has 15 residues. CDR3 DNA sequence: TGTGCCAGTAGTATCCAGGGGGCTGGCAATCAGCCCCAGCATTTT. This codes for CASSIQGAGNQPQHF.

The V and J genes are TRBV28 and TRBJ1-2; maybe TRBD1 (5 bases). V was trimmed by 6 bases and J by 4 bases, leaving 21 bases between them. CDR1 is MDHEN, CDR2 SYDVKM, per germline. This CDR3 region has 16 residues. The chain's CDR3 is CASSSGGAGQIYGYTF. The CDR3 bases are TGTGCCAGCAGCTCTGGAGGGGCAGGCCAGATCTATGGCTACACCTTC.

The chain uses TRBV5-6 and TRBJ2-7; D might be TRBD2 (6 bases). Germline CDR1 is SGHDT and CDR2 is YYEEEE. The ends were cut back, 3 bases at V and 5 bases at J, with 12 bases in the middle. This CDR3 spans 13 amino acids. CDR3 bases: TGTGCCAGCAGCTCCCACCCGGGGGACGAGCAGTACTTC. This sequence encodes CASSSHPGDEQYF.

This clone was seen a single time. V is TRBV28 and J is TRBJ1-2; possible D gene TRBD1, 5 bases. Per germline, CDR1 MDHEN and CDR2 SYDVKM. The CDR3 has 14 amino acids. V gave up 1 base and J gave up 1 base, with 7 bases separating them. This chain's CDR3 is CASSLLRGNYGYTF. The CDR3 DNA follows: TGTGCCAGCAGTTTATTAAGGGGTAACTATGGCTACACCTTC.